This is a list of T cell receptor beta chains from one sample in a study of OX40 agonist ivuxolimab in advanced cancers. This table comes from immunoSEQ multiplex PCR, and its TCRdb copy is limited to in-frame clones, with some not included. The profile shows about 140,000 clones, around 93% of them singletons. The sample in question was CD4+ or CD8+ T cells sorted from blood, obtained in a trial of the OX40 agonist ivuxolimab. These receptors all come from an adult with an advanced solid tumor such as melanoma, head and neck, liver or kidney cancer. Each CDR3 is given with its conserved first and last residue. D genes are given only for firm matches. Part of the rows lack a size; the others show once, few, many or a class for expanded clones.

v_call	clone_size	d_call	j_call	cdr3_aa	cdr3_nt
TRBV27	-	-	TRBJ1-5	CASRSGRNQPQHF	TGTGCCAGCAGGAGTGGGAGAAATCAGCCCCAGCATTTT
TRBV5-4	once	TRBD2	TRBJ2-5	CASRLAGGPETQYF	TGTGCCAGCAGACTAGCGGGGGGGCCGGAGACCCAGTACTTC
TRBV5-1	-	-	TRBJ1-3	CASSFGFSGNTIYF	TGCGCCAGCAGCTTTGGCTTCTCTGGAAACACCATATATTTT
TRBV7-2	-	TRBD2	TRBJ2-1	CASSLARLAGAGDEQFF	TGTGCCAGCAGCTTAGCGCGACTAGCGGGAGCGGGGGATGAGCAGTTCTTC
TRBV7-9	few	TRBD1	TRBJ1-1	CASSSSGQGRAFF	TGTGCCAGCAGCTCCTCCGGACAGGGGAGAGCTTTCTTT
TRBV5-1	-	TRBD1	TRBJ2-5	CASSLPQGEETQYF	TGCGCCAGCAGCTTGCCCCAGGGGGAAGAGACCCAGTACTTC
TRBV7-8	-	-	TRBJ2-1	CASSARTTNYNEQFF	TGTGCCAGCAGCGCCCGGACTACCAACTACAATGAGCAGTTCTTC
TRBV6-5	-	-	TRBJ2-3	CASSYSTGITDTQYF	TGTGCCAGCAGTTACTCGACTGGGATCACAGATACGCAGTATTTT
TRBV28	-	-	TRBJ1-2	CASSLNARAGGYGYTF	TGTGCCAGCAGTTTAAACGCCCGGGCCGGGGGGTATGGCTACACCTTC
TRBV16	-	-	TRBJ1-5	CASSQSRGAGQPQHF	TGTGCCAGCAGCCAATCGAGGGGGGCGGGTCAGCCCCAGCATTTT
TRBV6-1	-	TRBD2	TRBJ2-2	CASSELLAGVGSGELFF	TGTGCCAGCAGTGAATTGCTAGCGGGAGTGGGGTCCGGGGAGCTGTTTTTT
TRBV4-1	-	-	TRBJ1-2	CASSQGRSSNYGYTF	TGCGCCAGCAGCCAAGGAAGGTCCTCTAACTATGGCTACACCTTC
TRBV25-1	-	TRBD1	TRBJ1-2	CASSEPGQGRGGYTF	TGTGCCAGCAGTGAACCGGGACAGGGAAGGGGTGGCTACACCTTC
TRBV21-1	-	-	TRBJ1-2	CASSKAQALRGRAYGYTF	TGTGCCAGCAGCAAAGCGCAAGCCCTTAGAGGAAGGGCCTATGGCTACACCTTC
TRBV6-5	-	-	TRBJ1-2	CASSYSRTSYGYTF	TGTGCCAGCAGTTACTCGAGGACGTCCTATGGCTACACCTTC
TRBV11-3	once	-	TRBJ1-1	CASSNNRDTEAFF	TGTGCCAGCAGCAATAACAGGGACACTGAAGCTTTCTTT
TRBV13	-	-	TRBJ2-3	CASSPPVLDTQYF	TGTGCCAGCAGCCCACCGGTCTTGGATACGCAGTATTTT
TRBV7-2	-	TRBD1	TRBJ2-7	CASSRPKDRGLGYEQYF	TGTGCCAGCAGCCGGCCTAAGGACAGGGGGCTGGGCTACGAGCAGTACTTC
TRBV7-2	-	TRBD2	TRBJ2-5	CASSQDRSGGQETQYF	TGTGCCAGCAGCCAAGATCGGAGCGGGGGTCAAGAGACCCAGTACTTC
TRBV6-1	-	-	TRBJ1-1	CASSEGLRGTEAFF	TGTGCCAGCAGTGAGGGCTTGAGGGGAACTGAAGCTTTCTTT
TRBV5-1	-	TRBD2	TRBJ2-5	CASSFRLAGEQETQYF	TGCGCCAGCAGCTTTCGGCTAGCGGGAGAACAAGAGACCCAGTACTTC
TRBV15	-	-	TRBJ1-5	CATSRAHPGDQPQHF	TGTGCCACCAGCAGAGCCCACCCGGGCGATCAGCCCCAGCATTTT
TRBV4-2	-	TRBD2	TRBJ2-7	CASSQVSGRASGEQYF	TGTGCCAGCAGCCAAGTGAGCGGGAGGGCCTCCGGCGAGCAGTACTTC
TRBV4-1	-	TRBD1	TRBJ1-3	CASSQPGQRNSGNTIYF	TGCGCCAGCAGCCAGCCGGGACAGCGTAACTCTGGAAACACCATATATTTT
TRBV6-5	once	-	TRBJ1-2	CASTLKPGPGYGYTF	TGTGCCAGCACCCTCAAACCGGGACCGGGTTATGGCTACACCTTC
TRBV6-6	-	-	TRBJ1-6	CASSPLGDNSPLHF	TGTGCCAGCAGTCCTCTGGGCGATAATTCACCCCTCCACTTT
TRBV27	-	-	TRBJ2-1	CASRVWGSYNEQFF	TGTGCCAGCAGGGTCTGGGGCTCCTACAATGAGCAGTTCTTC
TRBV6-6	-	-	TRBJ2-1	CASSRRYNEQFF	TGTGCCAGCAGTCGACGGTACAATGAGCAGTTCTTC
TRBV28	-	-	TRBJ1-1	CASSSQDRGNIF	TGTGCCAGCAGTTCCCAGGACCGGGGGAATATCTTT
TRBV29-1	-	-	TRBJ1-6	CSAKQGNVNSPLHF	TGCAGCGCGAAACAGGGAAATGTTAATTCACCCCTCCACTTT
TRBV27	-	TRBD1	TRBJ2-7	CASSPGTGGHEQYF	TGTGCCAGCAGTCCCGGGACAGGGGGCCACGAGCAGTACTTC
TRBV6-5	-	-	TRBJ2-7	CASSEGFYEQYF	TGTGCCAGCAGTGAAGGGTTCTACGAGCAGTACTTC
TRBV27	-	-	TRBJ2-3	CASSKDLGGDTQYF	TGTGCCAGCAGTAAGGACCTGGGGGGAGATACGCAGTATTTT
TRBV6-6	-	-	TRBJ2-2	CASSLQGRHTGELFF	TGTGCCAGCAGCTTACAGGGCCGCCACACCGGGGAGCTGTTTTTT
TRBV28	-	-	TRBJ2-3	CASSPPGPGGDTQYF	TGTGCCAGCAGCCCCCCGGGACCCGGGGGAGATACGCAGTATTTT
TRBV5-6	-	-	TRBJ1-1	CASSLAWEAGYTEAFF	TGTGCCAGCAGCTTGGCCTGGGAGGCCGGATACACTGAAGCTTTCTTT
TRBV27	few	TRBD1	TRBJ1-2	CASSADRGIGYTF	TGTGCCAGCAGTGCTGACAGGGGCATAGGCTACACCTTC
TRBV7-9	-	TRBD1	TRBJ2-7	CASSFRDRGPSYEQYF	TGTGCCAGCAGCTTCCGGGACAGGGGGCCCTCCTACGAGCAGTACTTC
TRBV5-1	-	-	TRBJ1-4	CASSLGGNEKLFF	TGCGCCAGCAGCTTGGGGGGGAACGAAAAACTGTTTTTT
TRBV5-1	-	-	TRBJ1-4	CASSLAGTENEKLFF	TGCGCCAGCAGCTTGGCCGGGACCGAGAATGAAAAACTGTTTTTT
TRBV19	-	-	TRBJ1-3	CASSRGTGNTIYF	TGTGCCAGTAGTAGGGGAACTGGAAACACCATATATTTT
TRBV7-2	once	-	TRBJ1-1	CASSPGDMNTEAFF	TGTGCCAGCAGCCCAGGTGACATGAACACTGAAGCTTTCTTT
TRBV10-3	-	TRBD2	TRBJ2-1	CAISTSGDRREQFF	TGTGCCATATCGACTAGCGGGGACCGGAGGGAGCAGTTCTTC
TRBV27	-	TRBD1	TRBJ1-2	CASRHSGTASYGYTF	TGTGCCAGCCGACATTCCGGGACAGCATCTTATGGCTACACCTTC
TRBV18	-	TRBD2	TRBJ2-5	CASSPIGASGDIQETQYF	TGTGCCAGCTCCCCCATCGGCGCTAGCGGGGATATACAAGAGACCCAGTACTTC
TRBV15	-	-	TRBJ2-7	CAASRDFLRVGAFYEQYF	TGTGCCGCCAGCAGAGACTTCCTCCGGGTAGGGGCCTTCTACGAGCAGTACTTC
TRBV7-9	once	-	TRBJ1-1	CASSFVAGSTEAFF	TGTGCCAGCAGCTTTGTTGCAGGGAGCACTGAAGCTTTCTTT
TRBV6-5	-	-	TRBJ1-5	CASGGTGNQPQHF	TGTGCCAGCGGCGGAACGGGGAATCAGCCCCAGCATTTT
TRBV27	-	-	TRBJ1-5	CASSLSDQPQHF	TGTGCCAGCAGTTTATCGGATCAGCCCCAGCATTTT
TRBV5-5	-	-	TRBJ1-1	CASSEFMNTEAFF	TGTGCCAGCAGCGAGTTCATGAACACTGAAGCTTTCTTT
TRBV5-1	-	-	TRBJ1-2	CASSLVGEYSGYTF	TGCGCCAGCAGCTTGGTTGGGGAATACAGTGGCTACACCTTC
TRBV28	-	-	TRBJ2-5	CASSRRETQYF	TGTGCCAGCAGCCGCCGGGAGACCCAGTACTTC
TRBV4-1	-	-	TRBJ2-5	CASSQGRLGRETQYF	TGCGCCAGCAGCCAGGGGAGACTTGGAAGAGAGACCCAGTACTTC
TRBV6-6	-	-	TRBJ2-1	CASSYRNEQFF	TGTGCCAGCAGTTACAGGAATGAGCAGTTCTTC
TRBV28	-	-	TRBJ2-1	CASSIQGYEQFF	TGTGCCAGCAGCATACAGGGCTATGAGCAGTTCTTC
TRBV7-9	few	TRBD1	TRBJ1-5	CASSVQGGNQPQHF	TGTGCCAGCAGCGTCCAGGGGGGGAACCAGCCCCAGCATTTT
TRBV4-1	-	TRBD1	TRBJ1-1	CASSQGQGSFF	TGCGCCAGCAGCCAAGGACAGGGCTCTTTCTTT
TRBV5-1	-	-	TRBJ1-1	CASSWGSDTEAFF	TGCGCCAGCAGCTGGGGTTCGGACACTGAAGCTTTCTTT
TRBV9	-	-	TRBJ2-1	CASSVGHTGSYNEQFF	TGTGCCAGCAGCGTAGGGCACACAGGCTCCTACAATGAGCAGTTCTTC
TRBV5-5	-	TRBD2	TRBJ2-1	CASSLALGLALYNEQFF	TGTGCCAGCAGCTTGGCTCTGGGACTAGCGCTATACAATGAGCAGTTCTTC